The 32 T cell receptor beta chains below come from one sample, sequenced in a study of CD8+CD57+ T cells in acquired aplastic anemia. Those patients picked for sequencing had displayed CD8+CD57+ cell expansion on flow cytometry. Genomic DNA was employed as the template in profiling TCR beta VDJ and CDR3. TCRdb re-called the reads through MiXCR, storing one row per CDR3 protein. The table has 180,000 or so distinct CDR3 sequences, around 48% seen once. Sequenced input: sorted CD4+, CD8+, or CD8+CD57+ T cells (not recorded which) from PBMCs. The receptors come from a human donor with aplastic anemia.

This clonotype was picked up one time. The rearrangement uses TRBV20-1 and TRBJ1-5; tentatively, D is TRBD1 (5 bases). Germline values: CDR1 DFQATT, CDR2 SNEGSKA (reference sequence). This CDR3 is built from 12 residues. Trimming took off 1 base at V and 7 bases at J, with 8 bases between the two ends. CDR3 residues: CSARAGGQPQHF. The DNA of the CDR3 is TGCAGTGCTAGAGCCGGGGGACAGCCCCAGCATTTT.

The chain uses TRBV20-1 and TRBJ2-2; D remains ambiguous. V shed 0 bases and J shed 0 bases, with 8 bases lying between them. Germline V gives CDR1 DFQATT, CDR2 SNEGSKA (reference sequence). This CDR3 spans 15 amino acids. This CDR3 reads CSARDRLTNTGELFF. CDR3 nucleotide sequence: TGCAGTGCTAGAGATCGTCTCACGAACACCGGGGAGCTGTTTTTT.

The rearrangement joins TRBV10-3 to TRBJ2-3; weak D call: TRBD1 (5 bases). Germline CDR1 reads ENHRY; CDR2 reads SYGVKD. Deletions cut 9 bases from V and 6 bases from J, with 19 bases between. This CDR3 comprises 14 residues. The CDR3 DNA sequence: TGTGCCATTAAAGACAGTCTGCAATCGGATACGCAGTATTTT. Translating it yields CAIKDSLQSDTQYF.

At least ten counts were recorded for this clonotype. The gene calls are TRBV10-3 and TRBJ2-2; the match to TRBD2 covers 9 bases. There are 16 residues in the CDR3. From germline, CDR1 is ENHRY and CDR2 SYGVKD. Trimming cost V 3 bases and J 7 bases; bases outside gene matches: 9. The CDR3 region is CAISESRGGADGELFF. The CDR3 region has the DNA TGTGCCATCAGTGAAAGTCGCGGGGGGGCCGACGGGGAGCTGTTTTTT.

This clonotype was counted only a few times. Without the conserved terminal phenylalanine or tryptophan, this CDR3 likely stems from a read error. The chain recombines TRBV9 with TRBJ1-1; 8 nucleotides align to TRBD1. Germline CDR1 reads SGDLS; CDR2 reads YYNGEE. The CDR3 sequence is 15 residues long. The V gene end was trimmed by 3 bases and the J gene end by 4 bases; junction bases not matched to a gene: 8. CDR3 sequence: CASSARQGSSTEAFY. DNA of the CDR3: TGTGCCAGCAGCGCAAGACAGGGGAGCAGCACTGAAGCTTTCTAT.

J is TRBJ1-1 and V is TRBV25-1; 8 bases are shared with TRBD1. Germline lookup yields CDR1 MGHDK and CDR2 SYGVNS. The CDR3 is 18 amino acids. V lost 3 bases and J lost 1; bases outside the gene matches: 13. DNA of the CDR3: TGTGCCAGCAGTGACCGAACCAGGGGGCTAGGGGGGAACACTGAAGCTTTCTTT. Its protein product is CASSDRTRGLGGNTEAFF.

This clonotype has more than one count but fewer than ten. A much bigger clone sits one base away, suggesting this may be a read error. The V call is TRBV7-2, the J call TRBJ1-3; possible D gene TRBD1, 5 bases. CDR3 size: 15 residues. Per germline, CDR1 SGHTA and CDR2 FQGNSA. In DNA, the CDR3 is TGTGCCAGCAGCTTAGGGGGGAACCGGGTAAACACCGTATATTTT. This translates into CASSLGGNRVNTVYF. Complete variable domain (other parts from reference TRBV7-2 and TRBJ1-3): GAGVSQSPSNKVTEKGKDVELRCDPISGHTALYWYRQSLGQGLEFLIYFQGNSAPDKSGLPSDRFSAERTGGSVSTLTIQRTQQEDSAVYLCASSLGGNRVNTVYFGEGSWLTVV.

The chain couples TRBV10-3 to TRBJ1-2; the D is unclear. CDR1 is ENHRY, CDR2 SYGVKD, per germline. Trimming removed 6 bases at V and 0 bases at J, with 14 bases between. There are 15 residues in the CDR3. CDR3 in amino acids: CAISATDHSNYGYTF. The CDR3 DNA reads TGTGCCATCAGCGCGACGGACCACTCTAACTATGGCTACACCTTC.

This clonotype was counted only a few times. One end of the junction does not line up with germline, which may come from a read error. This chain connects TRBV19 to TRBJ2-1, with 8 bases fitting TRBD2. Germline V lookup: CDR1 LNHDA, CDR2 SQIVND (reference sequence). The CDR3 totals 15 residues. The CDR3 is CASSIAGGRMNEQFF. The DNA for the CDR3 is TGCGCCAGTAGTATAGCAGGCGGGAGGATGAATGAGCAGTTCTTC.

The chain employs TRBV29-1 and TRBJ1-4; the match to TRBD1 covers 7 bases. The CDR3 has 13 residues. CDR1 is SQVTM and CDR2 is ANQGSEA in the germline V gene. The CDR3 DNA follows: TGCAGTTACCAGGGGGGCAGGGGGAAGAAACTGTTTTTT. Encoded protein: CSYQGGRGKKLFF.

The gene calls are TRBV20-1 and TRBJ2-7; D tentatively fits TRBD1 or TRBD2 (5 bases each). The CDR3 runs 11 residues. Trimming stripped 3 bases from V and 11 bases from J, with 14 bases between. Germline V gives CDR1 DFQATT, CDR2 SNEGSKA (reference sequence). The DNA of the CDR3 is TGCAGTGCTAGTCCAGGGACGCGAGAGTACTTC. The encoded protein is CSASPGTREYF.

A word on this clonotype: The junction departs from germline at one end; a sequencing error may be responsible. The chain combines TRBV5-5 with TRBJ2-7; 11 nucleotides match TRBD2. CDR1 SGHKS and CDR2 YYEKEE come from the germline V gene (reference sequence). CDR3 length: 15 amino acids. CDR3 region: CAGSLGSGRVYEQYF. CDR3 nucleotides: TGTGCCGGCAGCTTGGGTAGCGGGAGGGTCTACGAGCAGTACTTC.

This clonotype was detected many times. V is TRBV19 and J is TRBJ2-7; possible D gene TRBD1, 6 bases. This CDR3 region has 15 residues. CDR1 LNHDA and CDR2 SQIVND come from the germline V gene (reference sequence). Between the trimmed V and J ends, which lost 6 bases and 5 bases, there was a span of 20 bases. Here the CDR3 DNA reads TGTGCCAGTAGCCCTTACTCCCAGGGGAAAGACGAGCAGTACTTC. Its translation: CASSPYSQGKDEQYF.

This chain joins TRBV29-1 and TRBJ2-5, with 9 bases that match TRBD1. This CDR3 is built from 13 residues. Germline trimming cut 4 bases from V and 5 bases from J; bases unmatched to any gene: 5. The V gene's germline CDR1 is SQVTM and CDR2 ANQGSEA. This CDR3 reads CSVGGTGRETQYF. DNA of the CDR3: TGCAGCGTTGGGGGGACAGGGCGGGAGACCCAGTACTTC.

The sample holds one count of this clonotype. J is TRBJ2-3 and V is TRBV24-1; TRBD2 aligns across 12 bases. Per germline, CDR1 KGHDR and CDR2 SFDVKD. CDR3 length: 13 residues. V was pared by 12 bases and J by 5 bases, with 5 bases of the junction left unmatched. DNA of the CDR3: TGTGCCGTACTAGCGGGGGGACGAGATACGCAGTATTTT. Protein product: CAVLAGGRDTQYF.

There are a few counts of this clonotype. This chain uses TRBV6-1 with TRBJ2-1, with TRBD2 matching 7 bases. This CDR3 spans 13 amino acids. V gave up 0 bases and J gave up 10 bases; unmatched junction bases: 3. CDR1 MNHNS and CDR2 SASEGT come from the germline V gene. The CDR3 DNA sequence: TGTGCCAGCAGTGAAGCCGGGGGGTGGGAGCAGTTCTTC. It is translated as CASSEAGGWEQFF.

In this sample, this clonotype turned up a few times. This sequence joins TRBV10-3 and TRBJ1-5; the D gene is possibly TRBD1 (5 bases). The V end was cut by 8 bases, the J end by 4 bases, with 12 bases between. The CDR3 totals 13 residues. The V gene's germline CDR1 is ENHRY and CDR2 SYGVKD. The CDR3 sequence: CAIGGGENQPQHF. The CDR3 nucleotides read TGTGCCATCGGGGGAGGTGAAAATCAGCCCCAGCATTTT.

To note about this clonotype: The conserved closing phenylalanine or tryptophan is absent in this CDR3, likely reflecting a read error. The genes are TRBV2 and TRBJ1-6; TRBD1 aligns across 8 bases. Germline values: CDR1 SNHLY, CDR2 FYNNEI. The CDR3 loop spans 13 amino acids. J was trimmed by 10 bases and V by 7 bases; bases with no gene match: 6. In DNA, the CDR3 is TGTGCCAGCATAGGACAGGGAGAATCACCCCTCCACTCT. Encoded protein: CASIGQGESPLHS.

This clonotype was seen at least ten times. V and J are TRBV10-3 and TRBJ2-1, with 7 bases aligning to TRBD2. The CDR3 is 15 amino acids. The germline gives CDR1 ENHRY, CDR2 SYGVKD. The V segment lost 11 bases and the J segment 7 bases; nucleotides outside the gene matches: 17. The CDR3 here is CACAVLASGVNEQFF. The DNA of the CDR3 is TGTGCCTGCGCGGTACTCGCGAGCGGGGTGAATGAGCAGTTCTTC.

This clonotype was seen ten or more times. The chain's CDR3 is CASSLHQGNTEAFF. The DNA of the CDR3 is TGTGCCAGCAGCTTACACCAGGGGAACACTGAAGCTTTCTTT. This chain uses TRBV7-3 with TRBJ1-1; TRBD1 is a possible D gene (5 bases). This CDR3 comprises 14 residues. Germline V gives CDR1 SGHTA, CDR2 FQGTGA. The V gene lost 2 bases and the J gene lost 1 base, with 8 bases spanning the gap.

The rearrangement joins TRBV2 to TRBJ2-7; D unresolved. The CDR3 totals 13 residues. Trimming took off 4 bases at V and 3 bases at J, with 10 bases between the two ends. Germline CDR1 SNHLY, CDR2 FYNNEI. CDR3 DNA sequence: TGTGCCAGCAGTGTCCACCTCTTCTACGAGCAGTACTTC. Its translation is CASSVHLFYEQYF. The full variable domain, completed using reference TRBV2 and TRBJ2-7, is EPEVTQTPSHQVTQMGQEVILRCVPISNHLYFYWYRQILGQKVEFLVSFYNNEISEKSEIFDDQFSVERPDGSNFTLKIRSTKLEDSAMYFCASSVHLFYEQYFGPGTRLTVT.

This clonotype was counted at least ten times. This chain joins TRBV19 and TRBJ1-2; tentative D call: TRBD1 (5 bases). Germline V gene data show CDR1 as LNHDA and CDR2 as SQIVND (reference sequence). Trimming removed 2 bases from V and 1 base from J, with 20 bases in between. CDR3 size: 18 residues. The CDR3 region is CASSIHKVSAGSNYGYTF. The CDR3 DNA reads as TGTGCCAGTAGTATACACAAGGTATCGGCAGGGAGTAACTATGGCTACACCTTC.

The table lists this clonotype with a few counts. One junction end disagrees with the germline gene, perhaps due to a read error. This chain uses TRBV3-1 with TRBJ1-2, with 7 bases identical to TRBD1. The CDR3 covers 15 residues. Germline V gives CDR1 LGHDT, CDR2 YNNKEL (reference sequence). The CDR3 loop reads CASSTRTGANCGYTF. As DNA, the CDR3 is TGTGCCAGCAGCACACGGACAGGCGCCAACTGTGGCTACACCTTC.

This clonotype has ten or more counts. The chain combines TRBV9 with TRBJ1-1; unclear D gene. The V end lost 0 bases, the J end lost 0 bases, and 6 bases lay between the germline ends. Germline CDR1 and CDR2: SGDLS and YYNGEE. The CDR3 spans 14 residues. The CDR3 spells CASSVEPVNTEAFF. Written as DNA, the CDR3 is TGTGCCAGCAGCGTAGAGCCGGTGAACACTGAAGCTTTCTTT.

The chain combines TRBV29-1 with TRBJ2-2, with TRBD1 matching 7 bases. Germline V gene lookup returns CDR1 SQVTM and CDR2 ANQGSEA. Germline trimming cut 6 bases from V and 6 bases from J; bases unmatched to any gene: 4. The CDR3 sequence is 12 residues long. CDR3 nucleotides: TGCAGCGTGAAGCAGGGGGCCGGGGAGCTGTTTTTT. Protein sequence: CSVKQGAGELFF.

This sequence joins TRBV24-1 and TRBJ2-3; tentative D call: TRBD1 (6 bases). Germline-derived CDR1 and CDR2 are KGHDR and SFDVKD. The CDR3 has 15 amino acids. Trimming took off 5 bases at V and 4 bases at J, with 15 bases between the two ends. The CDR3 DNA reads TGTGCCACCAGTGGGGGTCGGACAGCCTCAGATACGCAGTATTTT. Its translation: CATSGGRTASDTQYF.

This chain uses TRBV6-1 with TRBJ2-1; 9 bases map to TRBD2. Germline lookup yields CDR1 MNHNS and CDR2 SASEGT. This CDR3 has 13 amino acids. The V and J ends lost 4 bases and 8 bases, in that order; junction bases with no gene match: 3. Written as DNA, the CDR3 is TGTGCCAGCAGTGGCGGGGGGGCTTATGAGCAGTTCTTC. It translates to CASSGGGAYEQFF.

This clonotype has a count of ten or more. The rearrangement links TRBV7-3 to TRBJ2-5, with TRBD2 matching 9 bases. Germline CDR1 reads SGHTA; CDR2 reads FQGTGA. J gave up 0 bases and V 5 bases, and 13 bases lay outside the gene matches. This CDR3 region has 18 residues. CDR3 nucleotide sequence: TGTGCCAGCAGCGCTACAGGGCAGCGGGGGGCCCACCAAGAGACCCAGTACTTC. This encodes CASSATGQRGAHQETQYF.

This clonotype occurred once. The DNA of the CDR3 is TGTGCCAGCAGCCCGAAAGGGATTCAGCCCCAGTACTTC. Protein: CASSPKGIQPQYF. This sequence joins TRBV11-3 and TRBJ2-5; D remains unclear. The V and J ends lost 5 bases and 9 bases respectively, with 16 bases between them. The CDR3 covers 13 residues. Germline assignment: CDR1 SGHNT and CDR2 YENEEA.

The chain links TRBV5-1 to TRBJ1-5, with TRBD1 identical over 7 bases. This CDR3 is built from 14 residues. The J segment lost 3 bases and the V segment lost 3 bases, leaving 3 bases of the junction unmatched. The germline V gene has CDR1 SGHRS and CDR2 YFSETQ. The CDR3 loop is CASSWDSSNQPQHF. The CDR3 DNA is TGCGCCAGCAGCTGGGACAGCTCCAATCAGCCCCAGCATTTT. Filled out from reference TRBV5-1 and TRBJ1-5, the complete variable domain reads KAGVTQTPRYLIKTRGQQVTLSCSPISGHRSVSWYQQTPGQGLQFLFEYFSETQRNKGNFPGRFSGRQFSNSRSEMNVSTLELGDSALYLCASSWDSSNQPQHFGDGTRLSIL.

The chain carries TRBV5-4 and TRBJ1-1; 8 bases align to TRBD1. V lost 0 bases and J lost 0; bases outside the gene matches: 13. The CDR3 covers 19 residues. Looked up from germline, CDR1 is SGHNT and CDR2 is YYREEE (reference sequence). CDR3 protein: CASSLVVTGAQRMNTEAFF. The DNA of the CDR3 is TGTGCCAGCAGCTTGGTGGTGACAGGGGCTCAAAGGATGAACACTGAAGCTTTCTTT.

This clonotype was found many times. V usage is TRBV5-4 and J usage is TRBJ2-2; possibly TRBD1 for D (5 bases). The V end lost 5 bases, the J end lost 7 bases, and 15 bases lay between the germline ends. The germline V gene encodes CDR1 SGHNT and CDR2 YYREEE (reference sequence). The length of the CDR3 is 14 residues. The CDR3 DNA sequence: TGTGCCAGCAGTTCAAGCCAGGGTAACGGGGAGCTGTTTTTT. Amino acid sequence: CASSSSQGNGELFF.